A selection of T cell receptor beta chains follows, all from one sample in a study of T-cell reconstitution after alpha-beta-depleted transplantation in children. From the PCR reads, TCRdb called clonotypes with MiXCR, one entry per CDR3 protein. The sample holds approximately 93,000 distinct CDR3 sequences, 8% to 9% seen once. Sequencing used PBMCs from the stem cell graft donor, obtained from the stem cell graft. The receptors stem from a human donor who donated a stem cell graft to a child with congenital amegakaryocytic thrombocytopenia. The CDR3 runs from the conserved cysteine through the conserved F or W. Each record gives: CDR3 length, D gene, V gene, clone size, J gene, CDR3 protein, CDR3 DNA. A D gene is named only where the DNA matches it firmly. Not every row has a clone size; where given, it reads once, few, many or a size class.

CDR3 length: 13
D gene: -
V gene: TRBV19
clone size: few
J gene: TRBJ1-2
CDR3 protein: CASSDNRFYGYTF
CDR3 DNA: TGTGCCAGTAGTGATAACAGGTTCTATGGCTACACCTTC

CDR3 length: 13
D gene: TRBD2
V gene: TRBV6-2/TRBV6-3
clone size: few
J gene: TRBJ2-1
CDR3 protein: CATTTSGGNEQFF
CDR3 DNA: TGTGCCACTACGACTAGCGGGGGGAATGAGCAGTTCTTC

CDR3 length: 16
D gene: -
V gene: TRBV5-1
clone size: many
J gene: TRBJ2-7
CDR3 protein: CASSLGRGGSSYEQYF
CDR3 DNA: TGCGCCAGCAGCTTGGGTCGGGGTGGGAGCTCCTACGAGCAGTACTTC

CDR3 length: 14
D gene: -
V gene: TRBV7-7
clone size: many
J gene: TRBJ2-7
CDR3 protein: CASSLSPGTGEQYF
CDR3 DNA: TGTGCCAGCAGCTTAAGCCCAGGAACGGGGGAGCAGTACTTC

CDR3 length: 14
D gene: -
V gene: TRBV6-1
clone size: many
J gene: TRBJ2-3
CDR3 protein: CASSGSVSTDTQYF
CDR3 DNA: TGTGCCAGCAGTGGGAGTGTAAGCACAGATACGCAGTATTTT

CDR3 length: 14
D gene: -
V gene: TRBV5-5
clone size: many
J gene: TRBJ2-3
CDR3 protein: CASSPGERTDTQYF
CDR3 DNA: TGTGCCAGCAGCCCGGGGGAGCGAACAGATACGCAGTATTTT

CDR3 length: 14
D gene: -
V gene: TRBV5-1
clone size: many
J gene: TRBJ2-7
CDR3 protein: CASSAPDSTDEQYF
CDR3 DNA: TGCGCCAGCAGCGCCCCAGACAGTACAGACGAGCAGTACTTC

CDR3 length: 13
D gene: -
V gene: TRBV7-7
clone size: many
J gene: TRBJ2-1
CDR3 protein: CASSTRIGDEQFF
CDR3 DNA: TGTGCCAGCAGTACCCGAATCGGGGATGAGCAGTTCTTC

CDR3 length: 14
D gene: -
V gene: TRBV20-1
clone size: many
J gene: TRBJ2-7
CDR3 protein: CSARLSRGSYEQYF
CDR3 DNA: TGCAGTGCTAGATTGTCACGAGGGTCCTACGAGCAGTACTTC

CDR3 length: 15
D gene: -
V gene: TRBV25-1
clone size: many
J gene: TRBJ2-1
CDR3 protein: CASSEIGASYNEQFF
CDR3 DNA: TGTGCCAGCAGTGAAATAGGGGCTTCCTACAATGAGCAGTTCTTC

CDR3 length: 17
D gene: TRBD1
V gene: TRBV7-2
clone size: many
J gene: TRBJ1-4
CDR3 protein: CASSPLPGGATNEKLFF
CDR3 DNA: TGTGCCAGCAGCCCTTTACCAGGGGGGGCGACTAATGAAAAACTGTTTTTT

CDR3 length: 13
D gene: -
V gene: TRBV7-6
clone size: many
J gene: TRBJ1-1
CDR3 protein: CASSPLGNTEAFF
CDR3 DNA: TGTGCCAGCAGTCCTCTAGGGAACACTGAAGCTTTCTTT

CDR3 length: 15
D gene: TRBD1
V gene: TRBV24-1
clone size: many
J gene: TRBJ2-1
CDR3 protein: CATMIGTGAYNEQFF
CDR3 DNA: TGTGCCACCATGATCGGGACAGGAGCCTACAATGAGCAGTTCTTC

CDR3 length: 13
D gene: -
V gene: TRBV3-1
clone size: -
J gene: TRBJ1-5
CDR3 protein: CASSQGGDQPQHF
CDR3 DNA: TGTGCCAGCAGCCAGGGGGGGGATCAGCCCCAGCATTTT

CDR3 length: 15
D gene: -
V gene: TRBV20-1
clone size: many
J gene: TRBJ1-1
CDR3 protein: CSASSKFLGAAEAFF
CDR3 DNA: TGCAGTGCTAGTTCTAAATTCCTAGGGGCCGCTGAAGCTTTCTTT

CDR3 length: 17
D gene: -
V gene: TRBV7-2
clone size: many
J gene: TRBJ2-1
CDR3 protein: CASSADARQMDNERQFF
CDR3 DNA: TGTGCCAGCAGCGCCGATGCCCGCCAGATGGATAATGAGAGGCAGTTCTTC

CDR3 length: 13
D gene: -
V gene: TRBV20-1
clone size: many
J gene: TRBJ1-1
CDR3 protein: CSAFPPSGLGAFF
CDR3 DNA: TGCAGTGCTTTCCCTCCGTCGGGGCTGGGAGCTTTCTTT

CDR3 length: 14
D gene: -
V gene: TRBV15
clone size: many
J gene: TRBJ1-1
CDR3 protein: CATSKRWGNTEAFF
CDR3 DNA: TGTGCCACCAGCAAGCGGTGGGGGAACACTGAAGCTTTCTTT

CDR3 length: 15
D gene: TRBD2
V gene: TRBV7-2
clone size: -
J gene: TRBJ2-1
CDR3 protein: CASSLAGGDYNEQFF
CDR3 DNA: TGTGCCAGCAGCTTAGCGGGGGGGGACTACAATGAGCAGTTCTTC

CDR3 length: 15
D gene: -
V gene: TRBV11-2
clone size: many
J gene: TRBJ2-1
CDR3 protein: CASSSNRVSLNEQFF
CDR3 DNA: TGTGCCAGCAGCTCGAACAGGGTATCTCTCAATGAGCAGTTCTTC

CDR3 length: 15
D gene: TRBD1
V gene: TRBV18
clone size: many
J gene: TRBJ1-4
CDR3 protein: CASSTQGAANEKLFF
CDR3 DNA: TGTGCCAGCTCAACCCAGGGGGCGGCTAATGAAAAACTGTTTTTT

CDR3 length: 14
D gene: -
V gene: TRBV29-1
clone size: many
J gene: TRBJ2-3
CDR3 protein: CSVERSGAPDPQYF
CDR3 DNA: TGCAGCGTTGAAAGGTCGGGAGCGCCCGATCCGCAGTATTTT

CDR3 length: 14
D gene: TRBD2
V gene: TRBV5-8
clone size: many
J gene: TRBJ2-3
CDR3 protein: CASSLELAGDTQYF
CDR3 DNA: TGTGCCAGCAGCTTGGAGCTAGCGGGAGATACGCAGTATTTT

CDR3 length: 13
D gene: -
V gene: TRBV6-1
clone size: -
J gene: TRBJ2-7
CDR3 protein: CASSASQGYEQYF
CDR3 DNA: TGTGCCAGCAGTGCTAGCCAGGGCTACGAGCAGTACTTC

CDR3 length: 16
D gene: -
V gene: TRBV6-4
clone size: many
J gene: TRBJ1-6
CDR3 protein: CASSDSRRRYNSPLHF
CDR3 DNA: TGTGCCAGCAGTGACTCTAGGCGGAGATATAATTCACCCCTCCACTTT

CDR3 length: 15
D gene: -
V gene: TRBV11-2
clone size: many
J gene: TRBJ1-5
CDR3 protein: CASSLRAGGNQPQHF
CDR3 DNA: TGTGCCAGCAGCCTAAGGGCGGGGGGCAATCAGCCCCAGCATTTT

CDR3 length: 14
D gene: -
V gene: TRBV5-1
clone size: many
J gene: TRBJ2-5
CDR3 protein: CASSLLSGQETQYF
CDR3 DNA: TGCGCCAGCAGCTTGCTCTCGGGACAAGAGACCCAGTACTTC

CDR3 length: 14
D gene: -
V gene: TRBV28
clone size: -
J gene: TRBJ2-7
CDR3 protein: CASRPRGVRTEQYF
CDR3 DNA: TGTGCCAGCAGACCCCGAGGGGTAAGGACCGAGCAGTACTTC

CDR3 length: 17
D gene: TRBD2
V gene: TRBV5-1
clone size: many
J gene: TRBJ2-3
CDR3 protein: CASSLGSDSGAADTQYF
CDR3 DNA: TGCGCCAGCAGCTTGGGGTCTGATAGCGGGGCGGCAGATACGCAGTATTTT

CDR3 length: 17
D gene: TRBD2
V gene: TRBV20-1
clone size: many
J gene: TRBJ2-3
CDR3 protein: CSARRFSGGEGTDTQYF
CDR3 DNA: TGCAGTGCTAGACGTTTCAGCGGGGGGGAAGGCACAGATACGCAGTATTTT

CDR3 length: 13
D gene: -
V gene: TRBV5-1
clone size: many
J gene: TRBJ1-2
CDR3 protein: CASSFLRESGYTF
CDR3 DNA: TGCGCCAGCAGCTTCCTCAGGGAGAGTGGCTACACCTTC

CDR3 length: 18
D gene: -
V gene: TRBV4-1
clone size: many
J gene: TRBJ2-1
CDR3 protein: CASSQDTGMWSSYNEQFF
CDR3 DNA: TGCGCCAGCAGCCAAGATACTGGAATGTGGAGCTCCTACAATGAGCAGTTCTTC

CDR3 length: 17
D gene: -
V gene: TRBV15
clone size: many
J gene: TRBJ2-1
CDR3 protein: CATSRDPFGNPYNEQFF
CDR3 DNA: TGTGCCACCAGCAGAGATCCCTTTGGTAACCCCTACAATGAGCAGTTCTTC

CDR3 length: 16
D gene: TRBD2
V gene: TRBV4-1
clone size: many
J gene: TRBJ2-7
CDR3 protein: CASSLGVAGDPYEQYF
CDR3 DNA: TGCGCCAGCAGCCTTGGGGTTGCGGGAGATCCCTACGAGCAGTACTTC

CDR3 length: 19
D gene: -
V gene: TRBV6-5
clone size: many
J gene: TRBJ1-6
CDR3 protein: CASSYVGTASLYIHSPLHF
CDR3 DNA: TGTGCCAGCAGTTACGTGGGTACAGCGAGTTTGTACATCCATTCACCCCTCCACTTT

CDR3 length: 13
D gene: -
V gene: TRBV3-1
clone size: -
J gene: TRBJ1-2
CDR3 protein: CALRRQSNYGYTF
CDR3 DNA: TGTGCCCTCAGAAGACAGTCCAACTATGGCTACACCTTC

CDR3 length: 15
D gene: -
V gene: TRBV19
clone size: many
J gene: TRBJ2-3
CDR3 protein: CASSMASRSADTQYF
CDR3 DNA: TGTGCCAGTAGTATGGCTAGCCGAAGTGCAGATACGCAGTATTTT

CDR3 length: 13
D gene: TRBD2
V gene: TRBV10-3
clone size: medium-sized
J gene: TRBJ2-2
CDR3 protein: CASQRESTGELFF
CDR3 DNA: TGTGCCAGTCAGCGGGAGTCGACCGGGGAGCTGTTTTTT

CDR3 length: 14
D gene: -
V gene: TRBV29-1
clone size: many
J gene: TRBJ2-2
CDR3 protein: CSVEVGQLTGELFF
CDR3 DNA: TGCAGCGTTGAAGTGGGACAACTCACCGGGGAGCTGTTTTTT

CDR3 length: 15
D gene: -
V gene: TRBV28
clone size: many
J gene: TRBJ1-5
CDR3 protein: CASSLYAASNQPQHF
CDR3 DNA: TGTGCCAGCAGTTTATACGCAGCTAGCAATCAGCCCCAGCATTTT

CDR3 length: 14
D gene: TRBD1
V gene: TRBV5-1
clone size: many
J gene: TRBJ2-2
CDR3 protein: CASKTGGDTGELFF
CDR3 DNA: TGCGCCAGCAAGACAGGGGGAGACACCGGGGAGCTGTTTTTT

CDR3 length: 15
D gene: TRBD2
V gene: TRBV12-3/TRBV12-4
clone size: many
J gene: TRBJ2-1
CDR3 protein: CASKLAGGGSREQFF
CDR3 DNA: TGTGCCAGCAAACTAGCGGGAGGGGGTTCGCGTGAGCAGTTCTTC

CDR3 length: 16
D gene: -
V gene: TRBV20-1
clone size: many
J gene: TRBJ1-4
CDR3 protein: CSASLRTGTSAEKLFF
CDR3 DNA: TGCAGTGCTAGCCTTAGGACCGGGACTAGTGCTGAAAAACTGTTTTTT

CDR3 length: 14
D gene: -
V gene: TRBV5-1
clone size: many
J gene: TRBJ1-2
CDR3 protein: CASSLEAGLNGYTF
CDR3 DNA: TGCGCCAGCAGCTTGGAGGCAGGGTTGAATGGCTACACCTTC

CDR3 length: 13
D gene: -
V gene: TRBV5-5
clone size: many
J gene: TRBJ1-5
CDR3 protein: CASSLLSNQPQHF
CDR3 DNA: TGTGCCAGCAGCTTGCTTAGCAATCAGCCCCAGCATTTT

CDR3 length: 12
D gene: -
V gene: TRBV29-1
clone size: many
J gene: TRBJ2-2
CDR3 protein: CSVLGFSGELFF
CDR3 DNA: TGCAGCGTATTAGGATTTTCCGGGGAGCTGTTTTTT

CDR3 length: 12
D gene: -
V gene: TRBV6-5
clone size: many
J gene: TRBJ1-2
CDR3 protein: CASSPQGYGYTF
CDR3 DNA: TGTGCCAGCAGCCCTCAGGGGTATGGCTACACCTTC

CDR3 length: 16
D gene: -
V gene: TRBV21-1
clone size: many
J gene: TRBJ2-7
CDR3 protein: CASSTLGGRDSGEQYF
CDR3 DNA: TGTGCCAGCAGCACCTTAGGGGGGAGGGACTCGGGCGAGCAGTACTTC

CDR3 length: 14
D gene: TRBD2
V gene: TRBV20-1
clone size: many
J gene: TRBJ2-5
CDR3 protein: CSVRKRGGQETQYF
CDR3 DNA: TGCAGTGTTCGTAAGCGGGGGGGCCAGGAGACCCAGTACTTC